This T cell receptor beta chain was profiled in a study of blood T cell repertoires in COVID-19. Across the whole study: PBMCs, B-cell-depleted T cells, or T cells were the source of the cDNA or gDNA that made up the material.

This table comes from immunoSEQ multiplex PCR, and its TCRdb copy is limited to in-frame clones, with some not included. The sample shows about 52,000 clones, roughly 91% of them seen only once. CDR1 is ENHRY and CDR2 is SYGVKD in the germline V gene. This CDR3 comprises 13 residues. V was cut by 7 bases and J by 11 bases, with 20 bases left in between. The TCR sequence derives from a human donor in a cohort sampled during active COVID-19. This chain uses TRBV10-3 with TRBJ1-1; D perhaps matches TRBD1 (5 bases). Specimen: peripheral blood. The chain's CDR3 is CAITAREVGEAFF. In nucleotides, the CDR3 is TGTGCCATCACGGCCAGGGAAGTTGGTGAGGCTTTCTTT.